This T cell receptor (beta chain) derives from a study of shared clonotypes between healthy human individuals. The CDR3 contains 12 residues. Trimming removed 3 bases from V and 12 bases from J, with 13 bases in between. Germline lookup yields CDR1 SGHDT and CDR2 YYEEEE. A deep-level run was used for the assay. The repertoire was sequenced with immunoSEQ multiplex PCR; TCRdb's copy has only in-frame clones and lacks some. Here the sample spans about a million clones, about 77% being singletons. The sequencing sample was made of memory CD4+ T cells sorted from blood. Subset given: CD45RA-negative fraction. V is TRBV5-6 and J is TRBJ2-4; D gene ambiguous. The clonotype originates from a man younger than 35 in good health. CDR3 sequence (DNA): TGTGCCAGCAGCTCCGTCGAAACCTCTCAGTACTTC. Its translation is CASSSVETSQYF.